The 2 T cell receptor beta chains given below trace back to one sample, sequenced in a study of shared clonotypes between healthy human individuals. Using immunoSEQ multiplex PCR, the repertoire was profiled, and TCRdb retains in-frame clones only, with some absent. This sample yields hundreds of thousands of clones, of which around 78% are seen a single time; approximately 13% belongs to the top ten. The specimen sequenced was PBMCs. Receptors originate from a woman between 40 and 55 years old in good health. Some clones in this sample may be carry-over from other donors' samples.

J is TRBJ2-5 and V is TRBV7-7, with TRBD2 as a possible D gene (6 bases). Per germline, CDR1 SSHAT and CDR2 FNYEAQ (reference sequence). The CDR3 is 14 amino acids. V lost 2 bases, J lost 2 bases, and 9 bases lay in between. CDR3 bases: TGTGCCAGCAGCTTAAGCGGGTTACAAGAGACCCAGTACTTC. Its protein is CASSLSGLQETQYF.

This chain joins TRBV5-6 and TRBJ1-5, with D perhaps TRBD1 (6 bases). The germline gives CDR1 SGHDT, CDR2 YYEEEE. The CDR3 has 14 amino acids. V shed 2 bases and J shed 7 bases, with 13 bases lying between them. The CDR3 is CASSFRGTGQPQHF. The DNA of the CDR3 is TGTGCCAGCAGCTTTAGGGGGACGGGACAGCCCCAGCATTTT.